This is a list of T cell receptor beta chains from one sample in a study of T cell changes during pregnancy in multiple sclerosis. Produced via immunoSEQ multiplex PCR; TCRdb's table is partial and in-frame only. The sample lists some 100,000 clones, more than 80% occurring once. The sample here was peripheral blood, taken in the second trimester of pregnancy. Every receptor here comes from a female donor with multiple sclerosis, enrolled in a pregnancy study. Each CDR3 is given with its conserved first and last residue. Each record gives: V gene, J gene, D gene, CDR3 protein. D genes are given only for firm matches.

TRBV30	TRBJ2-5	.	CAWRGRGLETQYF
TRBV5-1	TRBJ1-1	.	CASSWIQAGTEAFF
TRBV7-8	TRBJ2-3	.	CASSPAWGEDDRDTQYF
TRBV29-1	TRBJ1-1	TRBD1	CSARPRDRNTEAFF
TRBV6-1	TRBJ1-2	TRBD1	CASSHRGPNYGYTF
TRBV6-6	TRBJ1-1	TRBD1	CASSWTGNTEAFF
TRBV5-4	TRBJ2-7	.	CASSNPGLNEQYF
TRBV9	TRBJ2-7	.	CASSVRDNLYEQYF
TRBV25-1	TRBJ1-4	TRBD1	CASGDRQGANEKLFF
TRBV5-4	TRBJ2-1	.	CATSPRPRGNGEQFF
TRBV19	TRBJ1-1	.	CASALPTAGYTEAFF
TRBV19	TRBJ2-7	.	CASSRMGSSYEQYF
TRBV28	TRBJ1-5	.	CASSAPGGLSNQPQHF
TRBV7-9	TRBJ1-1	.	CASSLVSGGAGTEAFF
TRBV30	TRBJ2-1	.	CAWSNFELALSYNEQFF
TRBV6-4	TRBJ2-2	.	CASRPDRNTGELFF
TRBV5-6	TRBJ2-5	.	CASSLVATSLGGTQYF
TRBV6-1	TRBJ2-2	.	CASSVDVGPGELFF
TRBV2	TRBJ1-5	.	CASREGNQPQHF
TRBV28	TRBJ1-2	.	CASSLIQDNYGYTF
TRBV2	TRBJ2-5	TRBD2	CASSVGSGRALGETQYF
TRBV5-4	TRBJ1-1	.	CASSLAGRVKAFF
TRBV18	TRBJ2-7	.	CASSPKRQASYEQYF
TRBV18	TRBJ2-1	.	CASSPLPSPGNEQFF
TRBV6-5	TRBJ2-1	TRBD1	CASSYSNVGTGGRVF
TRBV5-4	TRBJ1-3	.	CASSLGSLLSGNTIYF
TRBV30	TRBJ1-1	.	CACIQGGTEAFF
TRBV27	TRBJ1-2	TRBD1	CASSGDRRYGYTF
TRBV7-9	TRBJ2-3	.	CASSHPMTSTDTQYF
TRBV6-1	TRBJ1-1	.	CASRGRQANTEAFF
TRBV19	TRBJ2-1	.	CASSIARQVFSYNEQFF
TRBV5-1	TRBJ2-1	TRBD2	CASSFGLAGANEQFF
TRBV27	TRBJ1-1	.	CASSWQGQTTEAFF
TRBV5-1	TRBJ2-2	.	CASSLGGQNTGELFF
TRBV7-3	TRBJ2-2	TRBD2	CASSRAPGLAGTWDTGELFF
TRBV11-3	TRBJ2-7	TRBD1	CASSGRTGDPSEQYF
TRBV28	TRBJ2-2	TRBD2	CASSPSGLRTGELFF
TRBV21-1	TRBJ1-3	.	CASRHRDRGISGNTIYF
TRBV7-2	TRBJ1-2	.	CASSPPNEYGYTF
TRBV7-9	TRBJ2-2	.	CASILGGRLNTGELFF
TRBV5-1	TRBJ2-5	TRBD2	CASRLGVAGGFQETQYF
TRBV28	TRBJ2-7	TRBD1	CASSDRAAREQYF
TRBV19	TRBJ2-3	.	CASSISGWGTDTQYF
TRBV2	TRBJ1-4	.	CASSELTKTEKLFF
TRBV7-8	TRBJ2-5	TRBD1	CASSYQQGLGTQYF
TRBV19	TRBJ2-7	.	CASSDLMASRGEQYF
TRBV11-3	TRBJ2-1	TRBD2	CASSWTSENYNEQFF
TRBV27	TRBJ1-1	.	CASRQGRNTEAFF
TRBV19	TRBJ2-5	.	CASSRWAKETQYF
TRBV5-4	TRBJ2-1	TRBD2	CASSPRREGYNEQFF
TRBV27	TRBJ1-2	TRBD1	CASSRDRQGTNGYTF
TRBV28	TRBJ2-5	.	CAINRPSGGTQYF
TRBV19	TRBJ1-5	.	CASSSQGGQPQHF
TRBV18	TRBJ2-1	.	CASSPQGSPYNEQFF
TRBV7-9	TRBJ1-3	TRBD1	CASSSIRTGGRRGNTIYF